This record covers a single TCR beta chain. What it binds is unknown. This entry belongs to a study of cytomegalovirus exposure and HLA in healthy donors. 13 Jbeta primers and 60 Vbeta primers were used for the PCR. Clones were sequenced by immunoSEQ multiplex PCR, and TCRdb holds only the in-frame ones, with some missing. The sample lists approximately 150,000 clones, under 85% seen once, with roughly 2.5% in the top ten. Study outcomes and limitations: The availability of immune exposure information extended only to CMV serostatus. Most observed TCR sequences were rare, whereas some public TCRs were detected in many donors. Later analysis placed DRB1 highest and HLA-C lowest in TCR association rates, which differed by HLA locus.

CDR3 length: 13 amino acids. CDR1 and CDR2 from the germline V gene are SNHLY and FYNNEI. This sequence joins TRBV2 and TRBJ1-4; D ambiguous. The receptor was isolated from a human donor in good health. The specimen sequenced was PBMCs. This CDR3 is CGQRGLTNEKLFF. CDR3 coding DNA: TGTGGGCAGCGGGGATTAACTAATGAAAAACTGTTTTTT.